This record covers a single T cell receptor beta chain. It lacks a known antigen. Per-base quality was not reported, and no clone a single base away is much larger than it. The data belong to a study of T cells in localized non-small cell lung cancer (TCRdb year 2020). About the full investigation: T cell repertoires of 236 early-stage NSCLC patients were analyzed, with tumors being compared against uninvolved tumor-adjacent lungs. All 230 or so NSCLC patients in the cohort were treatment-naive and had localized lung tumors that were resected. A mean age of around 66 years was recorded for the NSCLC patients, of whom more than 120 were male and more than 85 were female. What the research found in general, with its limitations: Because of the exploratory design, TCR variables were selected using unadjusted p-values without false-discovery rate correction. Because multi-region tumor sequencing was not performed, intratumor heterogeneity could not be ruled out. Uninvolved tumor-adjacent lung showed the highest T cell clonality, higher than tumor, which suggests more focused antigenic responses in the uninvolved tumor-adjacent lung. A median of approximately 62 of the top 100 tumor clones turned up in the paired uninvolved adjacent lung, and some 28 of those clones also ranked among the top 100 of that same adjacent lung. Longer overall survival was associated with higher T cell density in blood, whereas shorter survival was associated with higher clonality in adjacent lung.

CDR3 length: 16 amino acids, cysteine to phenylalanine. Only the CDR3 portion is preserved as DNA: 48 bases, with reading frame beginning at the first base. CDR1 and CDR2 were assigned from the germline V gene (reference sequence) as SGHNT and YYREEE. Trimming takes 3 bases from V and 4 bases from J, and the germline ends sit 14 bases apart. At diagnosis, tumor, uninvolved tumor-adjacent lung and peripheral blood were collected and then preserved as a mix of FFPE and fresh-frozen material. For TCR repertoire profiling, the blood samples were analyzed as peripheral blood mononuclear cells. The immunoSEQ Assay was used to sequence TCR beta CDR3 regions from DNA. In the paper's pipeline: T cell density was computed as TCR beta template counts normalized to usable DNA estimated by amplifying housekeeping genes. Richness was estimated using the preseqR package, with extrapolation to 400,000 templates for PBMC samples and to 120,000 templates for tissue samples. Clonality was defined by subtracting Pielou's evenness from one. Tissue-enriched TCRs were identified by differential abundance testing using productive amino-acid clonotypes, minimum total count 5 and alpha 0.1. The Jaccard Index and the Morisita Overlap Index were used to quantify repertoire overlap between compartments. TCR beta CDR3s were clustered by GLIPH together with public tetramer-defined viral CDR3s, and at least three viral sequences plus V-gene enrichment were required for viral motifs. Sourced from immuneACCESS, this table was stored by TCRdb with only in-frame sequences that have V and J called. A share of the clones is absent; for the studies checked, an unresolved V gene accounts for under half, and the remainder has no known explanation. That table is the source of V, J and clone size, and D and trimming were worked out from the DNA. This sample lists roughly 12,000 clones; 65% to 85% were detected once. Clones ranked in the top ten supply 15% to 20% of the sample.

The specimen comprised peripheral blood, sampled before any cancer treatment. The chain links TRBV5-4 with TRBJ2-6; the D gene is unclear. The sequence was collected from a male donor aged 60 or older with stage I lung adenocarcinoma. The nucleotide sequence is TGTGCCAGCAGCTCCGCCCCGGGCTTGGGGGCCAACGTCCTGACTTTC. The translation is CASSSAPGLGANVLTF.